This T cell receptor (beta chain) appears in the sequencing data of a study of control samples from healthy donors and cancer patients. Method: immunoSEQ multiplex PCR; TCRdb's copy keeps in-frame clones and lacks some. The sample shows 50,000 to 70,000 clones, more than 95% of them seen only once. The germline V gene encodes CDR1 SEHNR and CDR2 FQNEAQ (reference sequence). This CDR3 has 15 amino acids. V was trimmed by 0 bases and J by 4 bases, leaving 12 bases between them. The V call is TRBV7-9, the J call TRBJ1-1; a possible D gene is TRBD1 (6 bases). The sequence came from a woman younger than 30 in good health. Sequenced: blood. CDR3 in DNA: TGTGCCAGCAGCTTAGCTGGAGGGGGGGCCACTGAAGCTTTCTTT. Its protein is CASSLAGGGATEAFF.